A selection of T cell receptor beta chains follows, all from one sample in a study of blood T cell repertoires in COVID-19. Profiled with immunoSEQ multiplex PCR; TCRdb holds only in-frame clones, not every one. The data show about 180,000 clones, over 75% seen once. The sample comprised peripheral blood. These receptors originate from a man between 40 and 49 years old with active or convalescent COVID-19. Each CDR3 is given with its conserved first and last residue. Fields, in order: J gene, CDR3 length, V gene, clone size, D gene, CDR3 protein, CDR3 DNA. A D gene is named only where the DNA matches it firmly. A clone size is listed for some rows: how often the clone was seen (once, few, many), or a class if it is expanded.

J: TRBJ1-2
length: 15
V: TRBV19
size: once
D: TRBD1
CDR3: CASTPGQERNYGYTF
DNA: TGTGCCAGTACTCCGGGACAGGAGAGAAACTATGGCTACACCTTC

J: TRBJ1-2
length: 15
V: TRBV15
size: -
D: -
CDR3: CATSRDRPGNYGYTF
DNA: TGTGCCACCAGCAGAGATCGACCAGGGAACTATGGCTACACCTTC

J: TRBJ1-1
length: 14
V: TRBV6-1
size: -
D: -
CDR3: CASSEGYRVTEAFF
DNA: TGTGCCAGCAGTGAAGGATACAGAGTCACTGAAGCTTTCTTT

J: TRBJ1-3
length: 19
V: TRBV14
size: -
D: -
CDR3: CASSPRSLGQKESGNTIYF
DNA: TGTGCCAGCAGCCCAAGAAGTCTCGGACAAAAAGAATCTGGAAACACCATATATTTT

J: TRBJ1-1
length: 14
V: TRBV5-1
size: -
D: -
CDR3: CASSSGVMNTEAFF
DNA: TGCGCCAGCAGCTCGGGGGTCATGAACACTGAAGCTTTCTTT

J: TRBJ1-2
length: 15
V: TRBV3-1/TRBV3-2
size: -
D: -
CDR3: CASSPLGAGGYGYTF
DNA: TGTGCCAGCAGCCCCCTTGGGGCCGGGGGCTATGGCTACACCTTC

J: TRBJ1-5
length: 15
V: TRBV19
size: -
D: -
CDR3: CASSIKGESRQPQHF
DNA: TGTGCCAGTAGTATAAAGGGGGAGTCCAGGCAGCCCCAGCATTTT

J: TRBJ1-6
length: 17
V: TRBV7-8
size: -
D: TRBD1
CDR3: CASSLRRTGFNGSPLHF
DNA: TGTGCCAGCAGCTTACGCCGGACAGGGTTCAATGGTTCACCCCTCCACTTT

J: TRBJ1-2
length: 14
V: TRBV18
size: -
D: TRBD1
CDR3: CASSPSQGDYGYTF
DNA: TGTGCCAGCTCACCATCCCAGGGGGACTATGGCTACACCTTC

J: TRBJ1-5
length: 18
V: TRBV19
size: -
D: TRBD1
CDR3: CASSVDTITGGGNQPQHF
DNA: TGTGCCAGTAGCGTCGATACCATTACAGGGGGCGGCAATCAGCCCCAGCATTTT

J: TRBJ1-1
length: 16
V: TRBV15
size: -
D: -
CDR3: CATSRGGVVSGTEAFF
DNA: TGTGCCACCAGCAGGGGGGGGGTCGTCTCGGGCACTGAAGCTTTCTTT

J: TRBJ1-4
length: 18
V: TRBV30
size: once
D: TRBD1
CDR3: CAWTPPGTGGVGNEKLFF
DNA: TGTGCCTGGACTCCCCCCGGGACAGGGGGCGTAGGCAATGAAAAACTGTTTTTT

J: TRBJ1-1
length: 14
V: TRBV6-5
size: -
D: -
CDR3: CASSSSGEGPEAFF
DNA: TGTGCCAGCAGCTCCTCAGGGGAGGGTCCTGAAGCTTTCTTT

J: TRBJ1-5
length: 18
V: TRBV18
size: once
D: TRBD1
CDR3: CASSPNRDRGPRNQPQHF
DNA: TGTGCCAGCTCACCGAATCGGGACAGGGGGCCTCGCAATCAGCCCCAGCATTTT

J: TRBJ2-7
length: 15
V: TRBV19
size: -
D: -
CDR3: CASSVNRAYSYEQYF
DNA: TGTGCCAGTAGTGTAAACAGGGCCTACTCCTACGAGCAGTACTTC

J: TRBJ1-2
length: 16
V: TRBV2
size: -
D: TRBD1
CDR3: CASIGGQGASDYGYTF
DNA: TGTGCCAGCATCGGGGGACAGGGGGCAAGTGACTATGGCTACACCTTC

J: TRBJ1-5
length: 13
V: TRBV6-5
size: -
D: -
CDR3: CASSYGLNQPQHF
DNA: TGTGCCAGCAGTTATGGACTAAATCAGCCCCAGCATTTT

J: TRBJ2-2
length: 14
V: TRBV6-5
size: -
D: TRBD1
CDR3: CASRADRDAGELFF
DNA: TGTGCCAGCAGAGCCGACAGGGACGCCGGGGAGCTGTTTTTT

J: TRBJ2-7
length: 17
V: TRBV11-2
size: -
D: -
CDR3: CASSLDWRRGRGYEQYF
DNA: TGTGCCAGCAGCTTAGATTGGCGGAGGGGAAGAGGTTACGAGCAGTACTTC

J: TRBJ2-5
length: 15
V: TRBV11-2
size: -
D: -
CDR3: CASSFAGGQEETQYF
DNA: TGTGCCAGCAGCTTCGCCGGGGGGCAGGAAGAGACCCAGTACTTC

J: TRBJ2-3
length: 16
V: TRBV2
size: -
D: -
CDR3: CASSRAVGVITDTQYF
DNA: TGTGCCAGCAGCCGGGCGGTCGGGGTGATCACAGATACGCAGTATTTT

J: TRBJ1-4
length: 15
V: TRBV6-5
size: -
D: -
CDR3: CASTGLTGPSEKLFF
DNA: TGTGCCAGCACCGGACTTACAGGGCCGAGTGAAAAACTGTTTTTT

J: TRBJ2-1
length: 16
V: TRBV28
size: -
D: TRBD1
CDR3: CASSIFGTGSYNEQFF
DNA: TGTGCCAGCAGTATCTTCGGGACAGGGAGTTACAATGAGCAGTTCTTC

J: TRBJ1-6
length: 16
V: TRBV4-2
size: -
D: -
CDR3: CASSQDQGTLNSPLHF
DNA: TGTGCCAGCAGCCAAGATCAGGGAACATTGAATTCACCCCTCCACTTT

J: TRBJ2-1
length: 16
V: TRBV11-1
size: -
D: -
CDR3: CASSLERGGSYNEQFF
DNA: TGTGCCAGCAGCTTAGAAAGGGGGGGCTCCTACAATGAGCAGTTCTTC

J: TRBJ2-3
length: 16
V: TRBV19
size: -
D: TRBD1
CDR3: CASSSPGQGPTDTQYF
DNA: TGTGCCAGTAGTTCTCCGGGACAGGGGCCCACAGATACGCAGTATTTT

J: TRBJ2-1
length: 13
V: TRBV18
size: -
D: -
CDR3: CASSPQRNNEQFF
DNA: TGTGCCAGCTCACCACAGCGGAACAATGAGCAGTTCTTC

J: TRBJ1-4
length: 15
V: TRBV5-1
size: once
D: -
CDR3: CASSLGGQSNEKLFF
DNA: TGCGCCAGCAGCTTGGGAGGACAGTCTAATGAAAAACTGTTTTTT

J: TRBJ2-3
length: 17
V: TRBV11-2
size: -
D: -
CDR3: CASSSIQGSFGTDTQYF
DNA: TGTGCCAGCAGCTCAATCCAGGGAAGCTTCGGCACAGATACGCAGTATTTT

J: TRBJ1-3
length: 15
V: TRBV30
size: -
D: -
CDR3: CAWSPLKGLGNTIYF
DNA: TGTGCCTGGAGTCCGCTAAAGGGGCTAGGAAACACCATATATTTT

J: TRBJ1-1
length: 14
V: TRBV10-3
size: -
D: TRBD1
CDR3: CAISRGQENTEAFF
DNA: TGTGCCATCAGTCGGGGACAGGAGAACACTGAAGCTTTCTTT

J: TRBJ1-1
length: 16
V: TRBV6-1
size: few
D: TRBD1
CDR3: CASSDPPDRENTEAFF
DNA: TGTGCCAGCAGTGACCCCCCGGACAGGGAGAACACTGAAGCTTTCTTT

J: TRBJ2-1
length: 18
V: TRBV18
size: -
D: TRBD2
CDR3: CASSPTSGGAGPYNEQFF
DNA: TGTGCCAGCTCACCAACTAGCGGGGGGGCTGGGCCCTACAATGAGCAGTTCTTC

J: TRBJ2-7
length: 11
V: TRBV5-4
size: once
D: -
CDR3: CASSFGGEQYF
DNA: TGTGCCAGCAGCTTCGGGGGCGAGCAGTACTTC

J: TRBJ2-1
length: 13
V: TRBV7-9
size: once
D: TRBD2
CDR3: CASRRGTTNEQFF
DNA: TGTGCCAGCAGACGCGGGACTACCAATGAGCAGTTCTTC

J: TRBJ1-3
length: 13
V: TRBV19
size: -
D: -
CDR3: CASSPTSRNTIYF
DNA: TGTGCCAGTAGTCCCACGAGTCGAAACACCATATATTTT

J: TRBJ1-1
length: 13
V: TRBV6-2/TRBV6-3
size: -
D: -
CDR3: CASSYLGGGEAFF
DNA: TGTGCCAGCAGTTACTTAGGGGGGGGTGAAGCTTTCTTT

J: TRBJ1-2
length: 16
V: TRBV7-9
size: -
D: -
CDR3: CASSSVANEEWYGYTF
DNA: TGTGCCAGCAGTTCTGTGGCGAATGAGGAGTGGTATGGCTACACCTTC

J: TRBJ2-4
length: 15
V: TRBV19
size: -
D: TRBD1
CDR3: CASSIFGTGDNIQYF
DNA: TGTGCCAGTAGTATATTTGGGACAGGGGACAACATTCAGTACTTC

J: TRBJ1-2
length: 15
V: TRBV28
size: once
D: -
CDR3: CASSLRLRVNYGYTF
DNA: TGTGCCAGCAGTTTAAGGCTCAGGGTTAACTATGGCTACACCTTC

J: TRBJ1-5
length: 14
V: TRBV6-6
size: -
D: -
CDR3: CASSYMGLRQPQHF
DNA: TGTGCCAGCAGTTACATGGGACTTCGTCAGCCCCAGCATTTT

J: TRBJ2-1
length: 16
V: TRBV24-1
size: -
D: TRBD2
CDR3: CATSDLTSGGGNEQFF
DNA: TGTGCCACCAGTGATTTAACTAGCGGGGGAGGGAATGAGCAGTTCTTC

J: TRBJ2-3
length: 14
V: TRBV27
size: -
D: -
CDR3: CASSPYTITDTQYF
DNA: TGTGCCAGCAGTCCATACACTATCACAGATACGCAGTATTTT

J: TRBJ2-5
length: 14
V: TRBV6-5
size: -
D: -
CDR3: CASSLDYLQETQYF
DNA: TGTGCCAGCAGTTTAGACTACCTCCAAGAGACCCAGTACTTC

J: TRBJ1-1
length: 16
V: TRBV7-6
size: once
D: -
CDR3: CASSLTTGQGRTEAFF
DNA: TGTGCCAGCAGCTTAACTACGGGGCAGGGGCGCACTGAAGCTTTCTTT

J: TRBJ1-3
length: 13
V: TRBV3-1/TRBV3-2
size: few
D: -
CDR3: CASKSGVGNTIYF
DNA: TGTGCCAGCAAGTCAGGGGTCGGAAACACCATATATTTT

J: TRBJ2-2
length: 16
V: TRBV9
size: -
D: -
CDR3: CASSVSGGRNTGELFF
DNA: TGTGCCAGCAGCGTATCCGGCGGAAGGAACACCGGGGAGCTGTTTTTT

J: TRBJ1-2
length: 14
V: TRBV10-3
size: -
D: -
CDR3: CAISESAGVYGYTF
DNA: TGTGCCATCAGTGAGTCGGCCGGGGTCTATGGCTACACCTTC

J: TRBJ1-4
length: 15
V: TRBV4-1
size: -
D: -
CDR3: CASSRMGAGIEKLFF
DNA: TGCGCCAGCAGCCGGATGGGCGCGGGAATTGAAAAACTGTTTTTT

J: TRBJ2-1
length: 16
V: TRBV5-4
size: -
D: TRBD2
CDR3: CASSSATSGGNNEQFF
DNA: TGTGCCAGCAGCTCCGCGACTAGCGGGGGAAACAATGAGCAGTTCTTC

J: TRBJ2-2
length: 14
V: TRBV2
size: once
D: -
CDR3: CASLVGAWTGELFF
DNA: TGTGCCAGCCTCGTGGGGGCTTGGACCGGGGAGCTGTTTTTT

J: TRBJ2-2
length: 14
V: TRBV7-2
size: -
D: -
CDR3: CASSLGWGPGELFF
DNA: TGTGCTAGCAGCTTAGGGTGGGGGCCTGGGGAGCTGTTTTTT

J: TRBJ1-2
length: 13
V: TRBV7-2
size: -
D: -
CDR3: CASSLNQRGGYTF
DNA: TGTGCCAGCAGCTTAAATCAGAGAGGTGGCTACACCTTC